This record covers a single TCR beta chain. V lost 0 bases and J lost 3; bases outside the gene matches: 0. This CDR3 contains 15 residues. Germline CDR1 SGDLS, CDR2 YYNGEE. These data belong to a study of blood T cell repertoires in COVID-19. Sequencing used immunoSEQ multiplex PCR; TCRdb keeps in-frame clones, though not all of them. This table has tens of thousands of clones, approximately 93% appearing once. Sequencing used peripheral blood. This chain joins TRBV9 and TRBJ2-1; 10 positions agree with TRBD2. The receptor's source is a human donor with active COVID-19. The donor label of this sample is uncertain. CDR3 region: CASSVVAGGYNEQFF. The CDR3 coding sequence is TGTGCCAGCAGCGTAGTAGCGGGAGGCTACAATGAGCAGTTCTTC.